Listed below are T cell receptor beta chains from one sample, sequenced in a study of cytomegalovirus exposure and HLA in healthy donors. Sequencing was performed with immunoSEQ multiplex PCR; in TCRdb, only in-frame clones are kept and a portion is missing. Of approximately 110,000 clones listed, more than 65% were seen once; the top ten hold roughly 3.5%. The material sequenced was PBMCs. These receptors came from a human donor in good health. CDR3s include the opening cysteine and the closing phenylalanine or tryptophan. Each record gives: J gene, V gene, clone size, D gene, CDR3 DNA, CDR3 protein. The D gene is left open where the match is weak. The size field is filled for only some rows; it gives once, few, many or a size class.

TRBJ2-2 TRBV2 . . TGTGCCAGCCGACGCCGAGGGCAGAGGACCGGGGAGCTGTTTTTT CASRRRGQRTGELFF
TRBJ1-2 TRBV30 . . TGTGCCTGGAGTGTACTGGACACGCGGGGCAACTATGGCTACACCTTC CAWSVLDTRGNYGYTF
TRBJ2-5 TRBV5-1 . TRBD2 TGCGCCAGCAGCTTGGTGCCTAGCGGGAGCGGTGAAGAGACCCAGTACTTC CASSLVPSGSGEETQYF
TRBJ1-2 TRBV30 . . TGTGCCTGGAGTGAGGGGGAGAACTATGGCTACACCTTC CAWSEGENYGYTF
TRBJ1-1 TRBV29-1 few . TGCAGCGTCCTAAATCTGAACACTGAAGCTTTCTTT CSVLNLNTEAFF
TRBJ1-5 TRBV5-5 . . TGTGCCAGCAGCCGACGGACAACGGGTGGCAATCAGCCCCAGCATTTT CASSRRTTGGNQPQHF
TRBJ1-2 TRBV6-6 . . TGTGCCAGCAGTTACACAGGGCATGGGGGCTACACCTTC CASSYTGHGGYTF
TRBJ1-6 TRBV4-1 once TRBD1 TGCGCCAGCAGCCAAGGGGCAACAGGGGACTCCTATAATTCACCCCTCCACTTT CASSQGATGDSYNSPLHF
TRBJ2-7 TRBV18 . . TGTGCCAGCTCACCAGCCAGGACACCCTACGAGCAGTACTTC CASSPARTPYEQYF
TRBJ2-3 TRBV10-1 . . TGCGCCAGCAGTGAGTCCTCGGAGGCGCCCGGGACAGATACGCAGTATTTT CASSESSEAPGTDTQYF
TRBJ2-1 TRBV29-1 . TRBD2 TGCAGCGTTGGAGAACGGACTAGCGGGAACAATGAGCAGTTCTTC CSVGERTSGNNEQFF
TRBJ2-2 TRBV9 . TRBD2 TGTGCCAGCAGCGTTCTAGCGGCCACGAACACCGGGGAGCTGTTTTTT CASSVLAATNTGELFF
TRBJ1-1 TRBV6-1 once TRBD1 TGTGCCAGCAGTGCCACGACAGGGGGGAACACTGAAGCTTTCTTT CASSATTGGNTEAFF
TRBJ2-1 TRBV28 . TRBD2 TGTGCCAGCAGTTCTGGGACTAGCGGGAGATTCTACAATGAGCAGTTCTTC CASSSGTSGRFYNEQFF
TRBJ1-4 TRBV28 . . TGTGCCAGCAGTTTTGCGAGGGGGAATGAAAAACTGTTTTTT CASSFARGNEKLFF
TRBJ2-1 TRBV6-5 . TRBD1 TGTGCCAGCAGTCAGACAGGGGTCAGTGAGCAGTTCTTC CASSQTGVSEQFF
TRBJ1-2 TRBV6-6 few TRBD1 TGTGCCAGCACCAGGGGGTATAACTATGGCTACACCTTC CASTRGYNYGYTF
TRBJ2-1 TRBV5-1 . TRBD2 TGCGCCAGCTCGGCGGTCCCAGCGGGAGGACCTCACTACAATGAGCAGTTCTTC CASSAVPAGGPHYNEQFF
TRBJ1-4 TRBV18 . TRBD1 TGTGCCAGCTCACCGGGACAGGGGGCCGGTGAAAAACTGTTTTTT CASSPGQGAGEKLFF
TRBJ1-1 TRBV4-2 . . TGTGCCAGCACCACGGTCAGGGGCACTGAAGCTTTCTTT CASTTVRGTEAFF
TRBJ2-6 TRBV27 . . TGTGCCAGCAGTCCGCGTGCAGGGACTGGGGCCAACGTCCTGACTTTC CASSPRAGTGANVLTF
TRBJ2-1 TRBV19 . . TGTGCCAGTAGTATTAGTAACCGGGTATCCTACAATGAGCAGTTCTTC CASSISNRVSYNEQFF
TRBJ2-5 TRBV7-3 . TRBD2 TGTGCCAGCAGCTTAATGGCTAGCGGGACCCAAGAGACCCAGTACTTC CASSLMASGTQETQYF
TRBJ1-4 TRBV7-5 once . TGTGTCAGAAGCTTAGATGGGGACAGGGCCTCTGAAAAACTGTTTTTT CVRSLDGDRASEKLFF
TRBJ2-1 TRBV6-5 . TRBD2 TGTGCCGGACCGGGACTAGCGGGAAGGAATGAGCAGTTCTTC CAGPGLAGRNEQFF
TRBJ2-1 TRBV7-9 . . TGTGCCAGCAGCTTAGGAGCACGTGAGCAGTTCTTC CASSLGAREQFF
TRBJ2-1 TRBV5-1 . TRBD2 TGCGCCAGCAGGGGGACTATCAACAATGAGCAGTTCTTC CASRGTINNEQFF
TRBJ2-5 TRBV28 . TRBD2 TGTGCCAGCAGTGCTGGGAGCGGGAGGTGGGAGACCCAGTACTTC CASSAGSGRWETQYF
TRBJ2-1 TRBV11-3 . TRBD2 TGTGCCAGCAGCCCCGGGACTAGCGGGTGGGATGAGCAGTTCTTC CASSPGTSGWDEQFF
TRBJ2-3 TRBV5-1 . TRBD1 TGCGCCAGCAGCTCGACAGGGGGTAGCACAGATACGCAGTATTTT CASSSTGGSTDTQYF
TRBJ2-2 TRBV14 . . TGTGCCAGCAGCCAAGGCGAGACACGGTTACCCGGGGAGCTGTTTTTT CASSQGETRLPGELFF
TRBJ1-1 TRBV28 few . TGTGCCAGCAGTTTATCAAGGGGAATGAACACTGAAGCTTTCTTT CASSLSRGMNTEAFF
TRBJ1-3 TRBV4-1 few . TGCGCCAGCAGCCTTTTTTCCCCCCGGGACAACTCTGGAAACACCATATATTTT CASSLFSPRDNSGNTIYF
TRBJ2-1 TRBV7-6 . TRBD2 TGTGCCAGCAGCTCGCCTTCTAGCGGCCGAAGCAGGGATGAGCAGTTCTTC CASSSPSSGRSRDEQFF
TRBJ2-7 TRBV5-1 once TRBD2 TGCGCCAGCAGCTTTTCTAGCGGGAGGAGTGAGCAGTACTTC CASSFSSGRSEQYF
TRBJ1-5 TRBV10-3 once . TGTGCCATCAGTGAGTCGAGGTCTCAGCCCCAGCATTTT CAISESRSQPQHF
TRBJ2-5 TRBV11-3 few TRBD2 TGTGCCAGCAGCTCCGGACTAGCGGGAGCTGGGGAGACCCAGTACTTC CASSSGLAGAGETQYF
TRBJ1-1 TRBV6-5 . TRBD1 TGTGCCAGCAGTTACCAGGGGGCGATGGGCACTGAAGCTTTCTTT CASSYQGAMGTEAFF
TRBJ1-1 TRBV5-1 . TRBD1 TGCGCCAGCAGCTCATCAGGGGGGACTGGCACTGAAGCTTTCTTT CASSSSGGTGTEAFF
TRBJ1-4 TRBV6-1 . TRBD1 TGTGCCAGCACCTCCGGGACAGGGGGTGAAAAACTGTTTTTT CASTSGTGGEKLFF
TRBJ2-1 TRBV4-2 . TRBD2 TGTGCCAGCAGCCAAGCCACTAGCGGCGGGTGGAATGAGCAGTTCTTC CASSQATSGGWNEQFF
TRBJ2-5 TRBV2 . . TGTGCCAGCAGTGAAGGGGGCCGGGGGGAGACCCAGTACTTC CASSEGGRGETQYF
TRBJ2-7 TRBV5-1 . TRBD1 TGCGCCAGCAGCCCCGGGACAGGGGGCTACGAGCAGTACTTC CASSPGTGGYEQYF
TRBJ2-2 TRBV5-5 . TRBD2 TGTGCCAGCAGCTTGGCCCGACTAGCGGGATATACCGGGGAGCTGTTTTTT CASSLARLAGYTGELFF
TRBJ2-7 TRBV7-2 . TRBD2 TGTGCCAGCAGAAAGGGGGCTAGCGGGGCACGGGAGCAGTACTTC CASRKGASGAREQYF
TRBJ1-2 TRBV6-4 . TRBD1 TGTGCCAGCCACAGGGGGGATGGCTACACCTTC CASHRGDGYTF
TRBJ2-2 TRBV5-1 . . TGCGCCAGCAGCTTTGGCTCAACAAACACCGGGGAGCTGTTTTTT CASSFGSTNTGELFF
TRBJ2-5 TRBV4-1 . TRBD1 TGCGCCAGCAGCCTAAGTCGGACAGGGGGCACCGAGACCCAGTACTTC CASSLSRTGGTETQYF